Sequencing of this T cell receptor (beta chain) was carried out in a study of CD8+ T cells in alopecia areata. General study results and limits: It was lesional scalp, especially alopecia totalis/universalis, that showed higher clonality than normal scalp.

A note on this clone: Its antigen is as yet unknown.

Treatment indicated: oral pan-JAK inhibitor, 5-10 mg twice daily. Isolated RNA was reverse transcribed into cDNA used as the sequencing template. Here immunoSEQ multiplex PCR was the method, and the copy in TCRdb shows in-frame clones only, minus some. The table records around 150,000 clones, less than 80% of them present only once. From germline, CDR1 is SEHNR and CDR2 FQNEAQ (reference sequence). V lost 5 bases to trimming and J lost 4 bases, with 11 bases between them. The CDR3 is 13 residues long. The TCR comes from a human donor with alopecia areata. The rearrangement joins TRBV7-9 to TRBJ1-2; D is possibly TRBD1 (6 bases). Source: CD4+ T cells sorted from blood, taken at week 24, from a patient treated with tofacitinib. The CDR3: CASSPDRFYGYTF. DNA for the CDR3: TGTGCCAGCAGCCCTGACAGGTTCTATGGCTACACCTTC.